This TCR beta chain is from a study of blood T cell repertoires in COVID-19. Study summary: Spain, Italy and the United States supplied samples that represented acute and convalescent COVID-19. T cells, B-cell-depleted T cells, or PBMCs provided the cDNA or gDNA that served as material.

CDR1 and CDR2 from the germline V gene are SGHKS and YYEKEE (reference sequence). The length of the CDR3 is 13 residues. V shed 0 bases and J shed 8 bases, with 11 bases lying between them. Clones were sequenced by immunoSEQ multiplex PCR, and TCRdb holds only the in-frame ones, with some missing. The sample consists of roughly 170,000 clones, approximately 87% of them appearing once. Participant-reported clinical history was the basis for cohort assignment. The V and J genes are TRBV5-5 and TRBJ1-1; a weak D match, TRBD1 (6 bases). The TCR sequence derives from a woman between 50 and 59 years old who had recovered from COVID-19. The material sequenced was PBMCs or T cells enriched from blood (not recorded which). The CDR3 region is CASSLEWGLEAFF. Written as DNA, the CDR3 is TGTGCCAGCAGCTTGGAATGGGGGCTCGAAGCTTTCTTT.